This TCR beta chain was identified during a study of siplizumab effects on memory and regulatory T cells. Study-level results: Researchers did not confirm the suppressive function of proliferating Tregs from siplizumab cultures. Unstimulated subsets captured only a minor fraction of alloreactive clones. Fewer alloreactive sequences mapped to unstimulated CD4+ memory cells under siplizumab. The alloresponse seemed to draw substantially on naive T cells, which appeared more diverse than memory cells.

To note about this clone: What it recognizes is unknown.

Using immunoSEQ multiplex PCR, the repertoire was profiled, and TCRdb retains in-frame clones only, with some absent. Of 110,000 or so clones listed, approximately 92% are singletons. The sequencing sample was made of non-Treg CD4+ T cells sorted from blood. This sequence was found in a human donor in good health.

In DNA, the CDR3 is TGCGCCAGCAGCCGATCTACCGGAAGACTAGCGACAGATACGCAGTATTTT. It specifies CASSRSTGRLATDTQYF. This sequence joins TRBV4-3 and TRBJ2-3, with TRBD2 matching over 8 bases. The CDR3 has 17 amino acids. Germline V gene lookup returns CDR1 LGHNA and CDR2 YSLEER. The V segment lost 4 bases and the J segment 3 bases; nucleotides outside the gene matches: 12.